This TCR beta chain is drawn from a study of blood T cell repertoires in COVID-19. Overall study context: Samples representing acute and convalescent COVID-19 were sourced from the United States, Italy and Spain. PBMCs, B-cell-depleted T cells, or T cells provided the cDNA or gDNA that made up the material.

This CDR3 region has 15 residues. CDR1 is MNHEY, CDR2 SVGAGI, per germline. Deletions cut 5 bases from V and 7 bases from J, with 18 bases between. How the authors handled the data: Amplified reference gene primers provided the basis for estimating nucleated cell counts. Some clones are missing from TCRdb's copy, which holds only in-frame ones; the method was immunoSEQ multiplex PCR. D and trimming were read from the DNA, whereas the V and J calls and clone size are those reported in that table. Of 150,000 or so clones in the sample, around 74% are singletons; the top ten hold approximately 7.7%. Recruited during active infection, patients (from Seattle) were subsequently followed longitudinally.

The chain joins TRBV6-5 to TRBJ1-5; D unclear. The source is a woman aged 55-69 years with COVID-19, enrolled during active disease. The sample comprised peripheral blood. CDR3 coding DNA: TGTGCCAGCAGTCTCACGGCTGCGGCGGGGCAGCCCCAGCATTTT. Encoded protein: CASSLTAAAGQPQHF.